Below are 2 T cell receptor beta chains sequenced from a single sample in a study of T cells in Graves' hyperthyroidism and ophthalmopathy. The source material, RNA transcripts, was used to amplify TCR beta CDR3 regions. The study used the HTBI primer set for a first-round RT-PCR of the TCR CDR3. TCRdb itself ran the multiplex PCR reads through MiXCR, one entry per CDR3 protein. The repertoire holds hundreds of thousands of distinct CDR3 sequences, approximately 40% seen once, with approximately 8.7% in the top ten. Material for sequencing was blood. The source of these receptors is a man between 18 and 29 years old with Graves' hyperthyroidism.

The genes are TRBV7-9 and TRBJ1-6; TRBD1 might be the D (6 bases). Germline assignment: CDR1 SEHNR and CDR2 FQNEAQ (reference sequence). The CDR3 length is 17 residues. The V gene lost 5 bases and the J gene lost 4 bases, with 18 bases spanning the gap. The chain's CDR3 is CASSVYRDTRYNSPLHF. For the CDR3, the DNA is TGTGCCAGCAGCGTATACCGGGACACTAGATATAATTCACCCCTCCACTTT.

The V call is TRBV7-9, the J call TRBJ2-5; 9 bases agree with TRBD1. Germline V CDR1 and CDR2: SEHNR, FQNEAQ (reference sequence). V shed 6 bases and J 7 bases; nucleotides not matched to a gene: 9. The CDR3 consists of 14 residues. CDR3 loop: CASSLGDRDPTQYF. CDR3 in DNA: TGTGCCAGCAGTCTCGGGGACAGGGATCCGACCCAGTACTTC. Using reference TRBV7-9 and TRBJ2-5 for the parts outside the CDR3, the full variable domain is DTGVSQNPRHKITKRGQNVTFRCDPISEHNRLYWYRQTLGQGPEFLTYFQNEAQLEKSRLLSDRFSAERPKGSFSTLEIQRTEQGDSAMYLCASSLGDRDPTQYFGPGTRLLVL.